A selection of T cell receptor beta chains follows, all from one sample in a study of blood T cells in healthy people across ages. TCRdb recomputed calls from the 5' RACE reads with MiXCR, one row per CDR3 protein. This sample has around 580,000 distinct CDR3 sequences, with around 48% found just once. The sequenced sample was blood. The receptors were gathered from a man aged 80 or over in good health. The conserved cysteine and the conserved F or W are not part of the CDR3 here.

j_call v_call cdr3_aa
TRBJ1-2 TRBV6-2/TRBV6-3 ASKITGRSDGYT
TRBJ2-4 TRBV7-2 ASSLVAENIQY
TRBJ2-7 TRBV4-3 ASSKTRGSFYEQY
TRBJ2-3 TRBV10-3 AISGRDRDSTDTQY
TRBJ1-2 TRBV29-1 SVGQRANYGYT
NA TRBV13 ASSSRVGQYEQY
TRBJ2-1 TRBV20-1 SARDDLAGVYNEQF
NA TRBV29-1 SVEDRGLGETQY
TRBJ2-4 TRBV5-1 ASSPDSSKNIQY
TRBJ2-1 TRBV20-1 SARGLGGLGDEQF
TRBJ2-1 TRBV6-2/TRBV6-3 ASSYRPQPYNEQF
TRBJ2-3 TRBV7-2 ASSLVTHRGLEDTQY
TRBJ1-4 TRBV2 ASSEAIGEKLF
TRBJ1-2 TRBV2 ASSLGTSYGYT
TRBJ2-7 TRBV29-1 SALGDRSYEQY
TRBJ2-7 TRBV6-6 ASSDLLYYEQY
TRBJ1-6 TRBV6-2/TRBV6-3 ASSYERNSPLH
TRBJ2-7 TRBV10-3 AISSRDRSQKTQN
TRBJ2-5 TRBV29-1 SPRDRGFQY
TRBJ1-1 TRBV7-2 ASSITGGGNTEAF
TRBJ2-2 TRBV6-6 AARGPYTGELF
TRBJ2-1 TRBV7-2 ASTVIRVTYNEQF
TRBJ2-7 TRBV20-1 SARDQGLYYEQY
TRBJ2-1 TRBV7-8 ASERDRSYNEQF
TRBJ2-4 TRBV12-3/TRBV12-4 ASSISGRVIQY
TRBJ2-1 TRBV20-1 SASTPATSRDEQF
TRBJ2-3 TRBV6-6 ASSTPDGSGTDTQY
TRBJ1-6 TRBV11-2 ASSPSGYSPLH
TRBJ2-1 TRBV4-3 ASSQDLGSSYNEQF
TRBJ2-1 TRBV6-5 ASSHWGHEAGNEQF
TRBJ1-4 TRBV29-1 SVSTATNEKLF
TRBJ2-1 TRBV12-3/TRBV12-4 ASSTSASGNNEQF
TRBJ2-1 TRBV6-2/TRBV6-3 ASSYPGTRYEDEQF
TRBJ2-1 TRBV7-2 ASSLVAGGVDEQF
TRBJ1-2 TRBV25-1 ASSEAGRNYGYT
TRBJ2-1 TRBV12-3/TRBV12-4 ASSFHRAMGDEQF
TRBJ1-6 TRBV5-1 ASRQDNSPLH
TRBJ2-3 TRBV6-1 ASSDHVPGQGTDTQY
TRBJ2-3 TRBV20-1 STQLGAGGTDTQY
TRBJ2-7 TRBV4-3 ASRRDRGSYEQY
TRBJ1-2 TRBV28 ASSRQGAIGYT